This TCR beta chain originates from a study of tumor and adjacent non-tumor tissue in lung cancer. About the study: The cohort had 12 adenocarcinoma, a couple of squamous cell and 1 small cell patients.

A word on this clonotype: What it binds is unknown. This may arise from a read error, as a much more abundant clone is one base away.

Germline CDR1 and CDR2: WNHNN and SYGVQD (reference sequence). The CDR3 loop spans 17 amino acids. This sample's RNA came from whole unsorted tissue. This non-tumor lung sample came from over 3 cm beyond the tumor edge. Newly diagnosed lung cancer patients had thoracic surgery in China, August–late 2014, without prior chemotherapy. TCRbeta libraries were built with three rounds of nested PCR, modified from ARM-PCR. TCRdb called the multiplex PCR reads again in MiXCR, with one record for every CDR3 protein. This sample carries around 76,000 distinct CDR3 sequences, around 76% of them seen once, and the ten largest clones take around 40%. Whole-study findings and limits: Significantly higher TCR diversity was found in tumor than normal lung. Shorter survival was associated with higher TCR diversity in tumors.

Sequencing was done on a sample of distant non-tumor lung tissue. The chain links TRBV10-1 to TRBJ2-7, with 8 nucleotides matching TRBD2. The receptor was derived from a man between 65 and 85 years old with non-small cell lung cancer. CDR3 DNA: TGCGTCAGCAGTGAGCCTTGGACTAGCCGTAGCTCCTACGAGCAGTACTTC. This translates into CVSSEPWTSRSSYEQYF.